Each of the 24 T cell receptor beta chains below was sequenced from the same sample in a study of OX40 agonist ivuxolimab in advanced cancers. Generated by immunoSEQ multiplex PCR, the TCRdb table keeps only in-frame clones and is missing some. The sample includes 57,000 or so clones, roughly 84% of them seen just once. The sequencing here drew on CD4+ or CD8+ T cells sorted from blood, taken in a trial of the OX40 agonist ivuxolimab. The source is an adult with an advanced solid tumor such as melanoma, head and neck, liver or kidney cancer.

This CDR3 reads CASSESGGSVDTQYF. CDR3 DNA sequence: TGTGCCAGCAGTGAGTCTGGCGGGAGTGTAGATACGCAGTATTTT. This chain joins TRBV6-4 and TRBJ2-3; 7 positions agree with TRBD2. V was clipped by 3 bases and J by 5 bases; unmatched bases: 8. The CDR3 is 15 residues long. CDR1 is MRHNA, CDR2 SNTAGT, per germline.

The V gene is TRBV7-2, the J gene TRBJ1-2; D is unresolved. Germline V CDR1 and CDR2: SGHTA, FQGNSA. This CDR3 contains 13 residues. V dropped 1 base and J dropped 7 bases, with 10 bases sitting between them. CDR3 sequence reads: CASSLEWAGGYTF. CDR3 DNA sequence: TGTGCCAGCAGCTTAGAGTGGGCAGGTGGCTACACCTTC. The whole variable domain, filled in from reference TRBV7-2 and TRBJ1-2, reads GAGVSQSPSNKVTEKGKDVELRCDPISGHTALYWYRQSLGQGLEFLIYFQGNSAPDKSGLPSDRFSAERTGGSVSTLTIQRTQQEDSAVYLCASSLEWAGGYTFGSGTRLTVV.

CDR3 loop: CASSSGRRGGQGPYEQYF. The CDR3 nucleotides read TGTGCCAGCAGCTCCGGAAGGCGGGGAGGACAGGGACCCTACGAGCAGTACTTC. The chain recombines TRBV7-9 with TRBJ2-7; 8 bases line up with TRBD1. The CDR3 is 18 amino acids. The germline gives CDR1 SEHNR, CDR2 FQNEAQ (reference sequence). V was pared by 4 bases and J by 2 bases, with 16 bases of the junction left unmatched. Full variable domain (missing parts from reference TRBV7-9 and TRBJ2-7): DTGVSQNPRHKITKRGQNVTFRCDPISEHNRLYWYRQTLGQGPEFLTYFQNEAQLEKSRLLSDRFSAERPKGSFSTLEIQRTEQGDSAMYLCASSSGRRGGQGPYEQYFGPGTRLTVT.

This clone was recorded only once. This chain links TRBV18 with TRBJ1-1, with D perhaps TRBD1 (5 bases). CDR3 length: 14 amino acids. The V and J ends lost 3 bases and 7 bases respectively, with 15 bases between them. Per the germline V gene, CDR1 is KGHSH and CDR2 is LQKENI. Here the CDR3 reads CASSPIGRDGEAFF. The CDR3 DNA reads as TGTGCCAGCTCACCTATTGGCCGGGACGGTGAAGCTTTCTTT.

The chain links TRBV5-1 to TRBJ2-5; 7 positions agree with TRBD1. The CDR3 runs to 14 residues. V dropped 4 bases and J dropped 5; count of bases not matched to a gene: 8. CDR1 and CDR2 (germline): SGHRS, YFSETQ. The CDR3 DNA is TGCGCCAGCAGCAGGGGGCCCGGGGAGGAGACCCAGTACTTC. This encodes CASSRGPGEETQYF.

In its sample, this clone was seen a few times. The chain uses TRBV6-6 and TRBJ1-5; D not certain. This CDR3 has 14 residues. V lost 3 bases and J 5 bases, leaving 11 bases between the germline ends. CDR1 and CDR2 (germline): MNHNY, SVGAGI (reference sequence). This CDR3 is CASSYGQEYQPQHF. The CDR3 DNA follows: TGTGCCAGCAGTTATGGGCAGGAGTATCAGCCCCAGCATTTT.

As for this clone: Other DNA sequences in the same sample also yield this CDR3. The J gene is TRBJ1-2, the V gene TRBV4-3; TRBD1 is a possible D gene (5 bases). CDR1 is LGHNA, CDR2 YSLEER, per germline. The CDR3 loop spans 14 amino acids. V dropped 1 base and J dropped 3 bases, with 9 bases sitting between them. CDR3 nucleotides: TGCGCCAGCAGCCAAGCCAGGGAGGACTATGGCTACACCTTC. Encoded protein: CASSQAREDYGYTF.

V is TRBV5-4 and J is TRBJ2-3; no clear D gene. The CDR3 sequence is 15 residues long. CDR1 is SGHNT, CDR2 YYREEE, per germline (reference sequence). Trimming removed 1 base at V and 4 bases at J, with 13 bases between. DNA of the CDR3: TGTGCCAGCAGCTTGATGGGTGGTTGGTCAGATACGCAGTATTTT. Translated, it gives CASSLMGGWSDTQYF.

This clone was observed a few times. CDR3 loop: CASIPTSGQGALFAQYF. The DNA of the CDR3 is TGTGCCAGCATTCCCACCAGCGGGCAGGGGGCTTTGTTCGCGCAGTATTTT. The chain recombines TRBV28 with TRBJ2-3; 8 bases are shared with TRBD1. The germline CDR1 and CDR2 sequences are MDHEN and SYDVKM. The J segment lost 10 bases and the V segment lost 7 bases, leaving 22 bases of the junction unmatched. This CDR3 has 17 residues.

This clone was counted once. The genes are TRBV7-2 and TRBJ2-2; a weak D match, TRBD2 (5 bases). V was clipped by 0 bases and J by 6 bases, with 5 bases between them. CDR1 is SGHTA, CDR2 FQGNSA, per germline. The CDR3 consists of 13 residues. The CDR3 sequence: CASSLAGAGELFF. CDR3 DNA: TGTGCCAGCAGCTTAGCCGGGGCCGGGGAGCTGTTTTTT.

This chain connects TRBV5-1 to TRBJ1-3; D unclear. The CDR3 has 14 amino acids. CDR1 SGHRS and CDR2 YFSETQ come from the germline V gene. V lost 0 bases and J lost 0, with 4 bases in between. The DNA for the CDR3 is TGCGCCAGCAGCTTGGTCGGCTCTGGAAACACCATATATTTT. Its translation is CASSLVGSGNTIYF.

V and J are TRBV6-5 and TRBJ1-2; D uncertain. V was trimmed by 2 bases and J by 10 bases, leaving 8 bases between them. CDR1 and CDR2 from the germline V gene are MNHEY and SVGAGI. The CDR3 length is 11 residues. The CDR3 nucleotides read TGTGCCAGCAGTTACCGTCAAGCCTACACCTTC. Protein sequence: CASSYRQAYTF.

This chain uses TRBV5-6 with TRBJ1-1; D unresolved. V was cut by 1 base and J by 1 base, with 5 bases left in between. This CDR3 is built from 13 residues. Germline V gene lookup returns CDR1 SGHDT and CDR2 YYEEEE. The DNA of the CDR3 is TGTGCCAGCAGCTTGATCGCGAACACTGAAGCTTTCTTT. This translates into CASSLIANTEAFF.

The chain recombines TRBV5-6 with TRBJ1-4; maybe TRBD1 (6 bases). With 4 bases removed from V and 6 bases from J, the gap between germline ends came to 19 bases. Germline assignment: CDR1 SGHDT and CDR2 YYEEEE. This CDR3 has 16 residues. The CDR3 spells CASSHDRSPLHEKLFF. The CDR3 DNA follows: TGTGCCAGCAGCCATGACAGGTCACCTTTGCATGAAAAACTGTTTTTT.

The chain carries TRBV28 and TRBJ2-7, with D maybe TRBD1 (6 bases). V was clipped by 7 bases and J by 7 bases, with 14 bases between them. The CDR3 has 12 residues. CDR1 is MDHEN and CDR2 is SYDVKM in the germline V gene. CDR3: CASTTGSKEQYF. DNA for the CDR3: TGTGCCAGCACCACAGGGTCAAAAGAGCAGTACTTC.

The chain combines TRBV5-1 with TRBJ2-1; 7 bases map to TRBD1. The V and J ends lost 4 bases and 5 bases, in that order; junction bases with no gene match: 6. The CDR3 contains 14 residues. Germline values: CDR1 SGHRS, CDR2 YFSETQ. In nucleotides, the CDR3 is TGCGCCAGCAGCACTTACAGGGGCAACAATGAGCAGTTCTTC. It translates to CASSTYRGNNEQFF.

CDR3 protein: CASSLVGNSETQYF. The CDR3 bases are TGTGCCAGCAGCTTAGTGGGGAATTCTGAGACCCAGTACTTC. This sequence joins TRBV11-2 and TRBJ2-5; D not certain. Trimming pared 1 base from V and 5 bases from J, leaving 11 bases between. The germline CDR1 and CDR2 sequences are SGHAT and FQNNGV. The CDR3 runs to 14 residues.

This chain connects TRBV18 to TRBJ2-3; the D is unclear. In germline, CDR1 is KGHSH, CDR2 LQKENI. This CDR3 comprises 15 residues. The ends were cut back, 2 bases at V and 0 bases at J, with 9 bases in the middle. CDR3 sequence: CASSPELLSTDTQYF. The CDR3 DNA reads TGTGCCAGCTCACCAGAGCTGCTTAGCACAGATACGCAGTATTTT.

J is TRBJ1-1 and V is TRBV28, with TRBD1 matching over 11 bases. Germline trimming cut 3 bases from V and 4 bases from J; bases unmatched to any gene: 4. This CDR3 is built from 15 residues. Germline V CDR1 and CDR2: MDHEN, SYDVKM. CDR3 sequence: CASSLGQGDGTEAFF. The CDR3 nucleotides are TGTGCCAGCAGTTTGGGACAGGGGGACGGCACTGAAGCTTTCTTT.

The table lists this clone with a count of one. J is TRBJ1-3 and V is TRBV5-6; no firm D call. The CDR3 runs 13 residues. V was trimmed by 0 bases and J by 0 bases, leaving 1 base between them. Germline CDR1 reads SGHDT; CDR2 reads YYEEEE. CDR3 nucleotides: TGTGCCAGCAGCTTGGACTCTGGAAACACCATATATTTT. Translation gives CASSLDSGNTIYF.

This clone was detected a few times. V and J are TRBV19 and TRBJ2-1; 12 positions match TRBD2. Germline loops: CDR1 LNHDA, CDR2 SQIVND (reference sequence). CDR3 length equals 18 residues. With 5 bases clipped from V and 6 bases from J, the junction kept 14 bases outside the gene matches. The CDR3 DNA reads TGTGCCAGTAGTGTCCACCCCGGGACTAGCGGGTTTCCCAATGAGCAGTTCTTC. Translation gives CASSVHPGTSGFPNEQFF.

This clone was recorded only once. An end of the junction does not agree with germline; a read error may underlie this. CDR3 loop: CAISESQSEQYF. The CDR3 DNA reads TGTGCCATCAGTGAGTCGCAGTCCGAGCAGTACTTC. This chain joins TRBV6-5 and TRBJ2-7; no firm D call. The CDR3 totals 12 residues. Germline CDR1 is MNHEY and CDR2 is SVGAGI.

This clone was observed once. This chain uses TRBV7-2 with TRBJ2-5; no definite D call. The CDR3 contains 14 residues. Trimming stripped 2 bases from V and 3 bases from J, with 10 bases between. Germline CDR1 and CDR2: SGHTA and FQGNSA. CDR3 bases: TGTGCCAGCAGCTTAAAAGGTCGAGAAGAGACCCAGTACTTC. Protein sequence: CASSLKGREETQYF.

The J gene is TRBJ1-5, the V gene TRBV28, with D tentatively TRBD1 (6 bases). Germline loops: CDR1 MDHEN, CDR2 SYDVKM. The ends were cut back, 6 bases at V and 0 bases at J, with 18 bases in the middle. CDR3 length equals 17 residues. Here the CDR3 DNA reads TGTGCCAGCAGCTCTACAGGGAGGGGATATAGCAATCAGCCCCAGCATTTT. This encodes CASSSTGRGYSNQPQHF.